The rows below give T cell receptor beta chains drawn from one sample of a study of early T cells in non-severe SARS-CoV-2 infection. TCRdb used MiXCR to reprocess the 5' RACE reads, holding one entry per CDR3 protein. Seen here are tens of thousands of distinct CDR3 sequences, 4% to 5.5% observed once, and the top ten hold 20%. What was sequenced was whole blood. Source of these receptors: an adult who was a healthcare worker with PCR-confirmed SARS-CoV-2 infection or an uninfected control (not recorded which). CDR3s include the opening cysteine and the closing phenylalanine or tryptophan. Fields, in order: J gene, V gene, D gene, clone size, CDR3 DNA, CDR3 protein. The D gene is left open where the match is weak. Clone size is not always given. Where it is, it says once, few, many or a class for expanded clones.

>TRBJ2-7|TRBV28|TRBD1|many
TGTGCCAGCGGTTCGACAGGGCCCTACGAGCAGTACTTC
CASGSTGPYEQYF
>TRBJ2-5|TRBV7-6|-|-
TGTGCCAGCAGCCCAACTACAGAACAAGAGACCCAGTACTTC
CASSPTTEQETQYF
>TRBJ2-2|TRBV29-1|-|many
TGCAGCGTTGGGGAGCAGGGGGGCAGAAGGACCGGGGAGCTGTTTTTT
CSVGEQGGRRTGELFF
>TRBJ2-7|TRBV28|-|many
TGTGCCAGCAGTTTATGCGATGGAGGTGCTATAGGGGGTTGCGAGCAGTACTTC
CASSLCDGGAIGGCEQYF
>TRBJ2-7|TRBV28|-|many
TGTGCCAGCACCCCTGGGGACGCCAACTACGAGCAGTACTTC
CASTPGDANYEQYF
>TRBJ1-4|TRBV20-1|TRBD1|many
TGCAGTGCCCCCTCCCGGGACAGGCTTGCAACTAATGAAAAACTGTTTTTT
CSAPSRDRLATNEKLFF
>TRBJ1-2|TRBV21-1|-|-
TGTGCCAGCAGCGGCAACTCCCCTAACTATGGCTACACCTTC
CASSGNSPNYGYTF
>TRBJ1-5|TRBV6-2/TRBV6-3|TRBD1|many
TGTGCCAGCAGTTACGCTGGACAGGGCACCGGACCCCAGCATTTT
CASSYAGQGTGPQHF
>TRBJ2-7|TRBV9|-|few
TGTGCCAGCAGCGTAGCTACTGGTTCCTACGAGCAGTACTTC
CASSVATGSYEQYF
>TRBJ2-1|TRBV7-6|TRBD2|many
TGTGCCAGCAGCGCGCTGACGGGACTAGCCAGTGAGCAGTTCTTC
CASSALTGLASEQFF
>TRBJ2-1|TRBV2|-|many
TGTGCCAGCAGGAGCCCTCTAGGTGGTGAGCAGTTCTTC
CASRSPLGGEQFF
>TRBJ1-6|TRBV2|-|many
TGTGCCAGCAGTGATTCCCTGACAGATTCACCCCTCCACTTT
CASSDSLTDSPLHF
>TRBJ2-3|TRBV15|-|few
TGTGCCACCAGCAGAGATTGGTGGATACGGGATACGCAGTATTTT
CATSRDWWIRDTQYF
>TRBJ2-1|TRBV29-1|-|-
TGCAGCGTTGAAGATCAGGGGAGGGTTAAGAATGAGCAGTTCTTC
CSVEDQGRVKNEQFF
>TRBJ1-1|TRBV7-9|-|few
TGTGCCAGCAGCTTAGCTGTGGGGGGTAGTGGCACTGAAGCTTTCTTT
CASSLAVGGSGTEAFF
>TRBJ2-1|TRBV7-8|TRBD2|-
TGTGCCAGCAGCTTAGGCCCCCGCGGGAGGTTATCCTACAATGAGCAGTTCTTC
CASSLGPRGRLSYNEQFF
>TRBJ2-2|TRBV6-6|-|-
TGTGCCAGCAGCCACTGGGGTGGCGGGCAAACCGGGGAGCTGTTTTTT
CASSHWGGGQTGELFF
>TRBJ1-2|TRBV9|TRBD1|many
TGTGCCAGCAGCGGAGACAGGGAGAACTATGGCTACACCTTC
CASSGDRENYGYTF
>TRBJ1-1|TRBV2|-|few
TGTGCCAGCAGTGGCCGGGCCGAAAACACTGAAGCTTTCTTT
CASSGRAENTEAFF